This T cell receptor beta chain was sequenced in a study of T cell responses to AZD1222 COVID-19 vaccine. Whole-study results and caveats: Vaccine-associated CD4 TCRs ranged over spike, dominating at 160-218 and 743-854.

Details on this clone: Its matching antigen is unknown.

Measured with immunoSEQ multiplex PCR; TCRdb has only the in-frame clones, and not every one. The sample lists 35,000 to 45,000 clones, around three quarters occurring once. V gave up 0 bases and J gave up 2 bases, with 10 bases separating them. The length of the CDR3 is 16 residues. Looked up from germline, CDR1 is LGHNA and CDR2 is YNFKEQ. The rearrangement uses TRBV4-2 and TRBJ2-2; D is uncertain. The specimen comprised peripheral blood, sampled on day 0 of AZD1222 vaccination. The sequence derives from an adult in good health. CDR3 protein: CASSQDYLRNTGELFF. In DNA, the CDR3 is TGTGCCAGCAGCCAAGATTACCTGAGAAACACCGGGGAGCTGTTTTTT.